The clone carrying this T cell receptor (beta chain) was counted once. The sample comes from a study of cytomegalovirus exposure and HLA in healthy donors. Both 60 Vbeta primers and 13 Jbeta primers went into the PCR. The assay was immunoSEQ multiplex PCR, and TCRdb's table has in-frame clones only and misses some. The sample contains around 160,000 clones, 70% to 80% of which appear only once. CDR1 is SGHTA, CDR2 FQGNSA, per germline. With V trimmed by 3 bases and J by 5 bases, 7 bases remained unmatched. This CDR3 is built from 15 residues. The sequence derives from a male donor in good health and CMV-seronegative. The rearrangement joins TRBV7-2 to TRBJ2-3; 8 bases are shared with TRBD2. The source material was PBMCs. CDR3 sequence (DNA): TGTGCCAGCAGCTTGGCTAGCGGGCCCCAAGATACGCAGTATTTT. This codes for CASSLASGPQDTQYF.